The clone carrying this T cell receptor beta chain was seen a handful of times. These data are taken from a study of cytomegalovirus exposure and HLA in healthy donors. TCRdb's table, derived via immunoSEQ multiplex PCR, lists solely in-frame clones and lacks some. The sample holds tens of thousands of clones; approximately 96% are singletons and the top ten take more than 2%. Losses at the gene ends were 2 bases for V and 6 bases for J; bases not matched to a gene: 5. CDR1 is KGHSH, CDR2 LQKENI, per germline. The CDR3 is made up of 15 amino acids. Material: PBMCs. This sequence was found in a man between 18 and 35 years old in good health and CMV-seronegative. The rearrangement uses TRBV18 and TRBJ2-1; TRBD1 matches at 9 bases. The CDR3 region is CASSPEQGAANEQFF. The CDR3 nucleotides are TGTGCCAGCTCACCAGAACAGGGGGCTGCCAATGAGCAGTTCTTC. Looking up the rest from reference TRBV18 and TRBJ2-1 gives the full variable domain: NAGVMQNPRHLVRRRGQEARLRCSPMKGHSHVYWYRQLPEEGLKFMVYLQKENIIDESGMPKERFSAEFPKEGPSILRIQQVVRGDSAAYFCASSPEQGAANEQFFGPGTRLTVL.